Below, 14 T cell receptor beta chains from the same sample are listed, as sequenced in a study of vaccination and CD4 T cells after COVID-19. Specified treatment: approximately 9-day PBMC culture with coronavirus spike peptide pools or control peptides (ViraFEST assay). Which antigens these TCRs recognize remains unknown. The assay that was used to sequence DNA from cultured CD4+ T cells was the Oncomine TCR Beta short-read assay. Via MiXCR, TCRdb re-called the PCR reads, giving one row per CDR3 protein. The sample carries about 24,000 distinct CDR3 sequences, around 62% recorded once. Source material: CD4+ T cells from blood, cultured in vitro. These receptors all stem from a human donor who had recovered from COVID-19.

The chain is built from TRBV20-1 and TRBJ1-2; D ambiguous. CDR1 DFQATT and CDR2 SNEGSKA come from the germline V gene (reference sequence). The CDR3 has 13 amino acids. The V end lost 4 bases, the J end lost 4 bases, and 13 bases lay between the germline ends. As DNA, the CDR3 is TGCAGTGCTAAAAGGCAGGCGGGCTATGGCTACACCTTC. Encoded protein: CSAKRQAGYGYTF.

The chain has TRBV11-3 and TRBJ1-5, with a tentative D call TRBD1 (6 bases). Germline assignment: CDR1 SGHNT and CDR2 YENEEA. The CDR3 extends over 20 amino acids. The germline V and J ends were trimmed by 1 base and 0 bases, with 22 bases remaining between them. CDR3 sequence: CASSLGVGGRPHHSNQPQHF. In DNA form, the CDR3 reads TGTGCCAGCAGCTTAGGGGTCGGGGGGCGGCCCCACCATAGCAATCAGCCCCAGCATTTT.

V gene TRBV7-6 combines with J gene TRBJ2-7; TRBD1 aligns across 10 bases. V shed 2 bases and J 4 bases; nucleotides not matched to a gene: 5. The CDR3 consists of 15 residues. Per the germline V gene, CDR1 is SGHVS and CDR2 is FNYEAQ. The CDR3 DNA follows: TGTGCCAGCAGCTTACGGTTGGGACAGGGGTACGAGCAGTACTTC. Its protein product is CASSLRLGQGYEQYF. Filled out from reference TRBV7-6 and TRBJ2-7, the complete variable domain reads GAGVSQSPRYKVTKRGQDVALRCDPISGHVSLYWYRQALGQGPEFLTYFNYEAQQDKSGLPNDRFSAERPEGSISTLTIQRTEQRDSAMYRCASSLRLGQGYEQYFGPGTRLTVT.

CDR3 sequence reads: CAWSPRLEAFF. For the CDR3, the DNA is TGTGCCTGGAGTCCGCGGCTAGAAGCTTTCTTT. The chain couples TRBV30 to TRBJ1-1; D gene uncertain. Per germline, CDR1 GTSNPN and CDR2 SVGIG (reference sequence). CDR3 length: 11 amino acids. Trimming took off 2 bases at V and 8 bases at J, with 9 bases between the two ends.

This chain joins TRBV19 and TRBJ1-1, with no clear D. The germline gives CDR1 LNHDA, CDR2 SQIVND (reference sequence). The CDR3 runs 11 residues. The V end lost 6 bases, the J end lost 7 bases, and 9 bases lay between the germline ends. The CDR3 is CASRKALEAFF. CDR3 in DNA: TGTGCCAGTAGAAAGGCCCTTGAAGCTTTCTTT. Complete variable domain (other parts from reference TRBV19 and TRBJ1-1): DGGITQSPKYLFRKEGQNVTLSCEQNLNHDAMYWYRQDPGQGLRLIYYSQIVNDFQKGDIAEGYSVSREKKESFPLTVTSAQKNPTAFYLCASRKALEAFFGQGTRLTVV.

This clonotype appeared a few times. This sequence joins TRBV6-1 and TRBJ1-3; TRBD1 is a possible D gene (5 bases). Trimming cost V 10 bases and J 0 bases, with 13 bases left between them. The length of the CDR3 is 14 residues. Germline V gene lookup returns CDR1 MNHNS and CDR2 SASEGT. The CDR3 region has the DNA TGTGCCACCAGGGTATCCGCCTCTGGAAACACCATATATTTT. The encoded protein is CATRVSASGNTIYF.

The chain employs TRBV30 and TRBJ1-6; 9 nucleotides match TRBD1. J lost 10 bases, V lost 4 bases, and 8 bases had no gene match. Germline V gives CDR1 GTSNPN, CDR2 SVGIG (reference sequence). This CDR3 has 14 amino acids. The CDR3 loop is CAWNRDRVISPLHF. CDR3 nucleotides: TGTGCCTGGAATCGGGACAGGGTAATCTCACCCCTCCACTTT.

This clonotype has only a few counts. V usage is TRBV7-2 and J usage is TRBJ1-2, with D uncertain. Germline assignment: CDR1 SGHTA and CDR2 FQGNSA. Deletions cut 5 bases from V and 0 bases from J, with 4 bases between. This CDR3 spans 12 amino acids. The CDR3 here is CASSVANYGYTF. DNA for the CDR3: TGTGCCAGCAGCGTCGCTAACTATGGCTACACCTTC.

DNA of the CDR3: TGTGCCAGCAGTCTTAACCGGGGGGAGACCCAGTACTTC. Translated: CASSLNRGETQYF. The chain links TRBV6-4 to TRBJ2-5, with D possibly TRBD2 on 6 matching bases. Germline assignment: CDR1 MRHNA and CDR2 SNTAGT. Trimming removed 5 bases from V and 5 bases from J, with 12 bases in between. The CDR3 runs 13 residues.

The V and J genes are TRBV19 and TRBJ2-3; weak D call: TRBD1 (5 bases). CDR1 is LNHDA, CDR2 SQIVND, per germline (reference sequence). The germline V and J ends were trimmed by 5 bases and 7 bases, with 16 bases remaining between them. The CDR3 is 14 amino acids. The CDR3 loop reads CASSAAGSRYTQYF. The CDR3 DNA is TGTGCCAGTAGTGCGGCAGGGTCAAGGTATACGCAGTATTTT.

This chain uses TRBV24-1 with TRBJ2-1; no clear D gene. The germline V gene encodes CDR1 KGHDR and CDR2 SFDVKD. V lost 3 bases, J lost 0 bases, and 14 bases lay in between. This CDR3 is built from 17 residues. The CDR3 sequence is CATSDPRRTGSYNEQFF. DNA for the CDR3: TGTGCCACCAGTGATCCTCGAAGAACGGGCTCCTACAATGAGCAGTTCTTC.

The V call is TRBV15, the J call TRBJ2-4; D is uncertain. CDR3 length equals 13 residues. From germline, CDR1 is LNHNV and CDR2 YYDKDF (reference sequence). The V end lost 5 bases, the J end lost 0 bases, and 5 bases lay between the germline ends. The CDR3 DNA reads TGTGCCACCAGCGTCTTAGCCAAAAACATTCAGTACTTC. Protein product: CATSVLAKNIQYF.

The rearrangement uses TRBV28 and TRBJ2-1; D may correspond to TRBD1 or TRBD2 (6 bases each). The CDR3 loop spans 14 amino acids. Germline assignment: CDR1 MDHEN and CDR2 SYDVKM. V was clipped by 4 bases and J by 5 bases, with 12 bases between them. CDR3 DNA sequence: TGTGCCAGCAGTTCCGCGGGACACAACAATGAGCAGTTCTTC. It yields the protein CASSSAGHNNEQFF.

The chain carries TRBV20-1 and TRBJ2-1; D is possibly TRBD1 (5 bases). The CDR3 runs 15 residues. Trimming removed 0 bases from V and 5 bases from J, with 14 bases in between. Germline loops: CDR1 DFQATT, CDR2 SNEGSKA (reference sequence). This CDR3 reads CSARDRRQGNNEQFF. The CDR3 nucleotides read TGCAGTGCTAGAGATCGTCGGCAGGGTAACAATGAGCAGTTCTTC.